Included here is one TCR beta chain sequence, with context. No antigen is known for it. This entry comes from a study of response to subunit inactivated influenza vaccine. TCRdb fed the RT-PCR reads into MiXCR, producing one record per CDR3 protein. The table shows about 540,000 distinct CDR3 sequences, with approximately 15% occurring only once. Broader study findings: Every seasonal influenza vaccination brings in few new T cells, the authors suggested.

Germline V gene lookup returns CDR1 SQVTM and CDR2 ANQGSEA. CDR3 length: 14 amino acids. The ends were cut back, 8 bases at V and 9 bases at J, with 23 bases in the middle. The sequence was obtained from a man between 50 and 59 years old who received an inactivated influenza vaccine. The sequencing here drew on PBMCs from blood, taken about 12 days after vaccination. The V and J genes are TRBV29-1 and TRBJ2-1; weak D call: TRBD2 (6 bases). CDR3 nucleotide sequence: TGCAGCACCCGGGACTTCCTCAGAGGCACTGAGCAGTTCTTC. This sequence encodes CSTRDFLRGTEQFF.